This section outlines one T cell receptor beta chain sequence together with its context. Its target is not known. The data stem from a study of CD8+ T cells in alopecia areata. Study in general: Tofacitinib therapy took 6 to 18 months; 6 months off drug came after.

Extracted RNA was reverse transcribed, and the resulting cDNA served as sequencing template. Some clones are missing from TCRdb's copy, which holds only in-frame ones; the method was immunoSEQ multiplex PCR. In the table there are 150,000 or so clones, around 47% of which are singletons. Trimming left V 7 bases short and J 1 base short, with 4 bases between. CDR3 size: 11 residues. Germline V gene sequence: CDR1 MNHNS, CDR2 SASEGT. Overall study results and limits: TCRs were shared less clearly across patients than in mice, possibly for HLA-related reasons.

The sequence came from a human donor with alopecia areata. The chain couples TRBV6-1 to TRBJ1-1, with D unclear. The specimen was CD4+ T cells sorted from blood. The CDR3 nucleotides are TGTGCCAGCACCCGGAACACTGAAGCTTTCTTT. Its protein product is CASTRNTEAFF.